The rows below give T cell receptor beta chains drawn from one sample of a study of blood T cell repertoires in COVID-19. Using immunoSEQ multiplex PCR, the repertoire was profiled, and TCRdb retains in-frame clones only, with some absent. Of 200,000 to 250,000 clones in the sample, about 89% were seen once. The specimen sequenced was peripheral blood. The source is a man aged 55-75 years who had recovered from COVID-19. Each CDR3 is given with its conserved first and last residue. The D gene is left open where the match is weak. Size is stated for part of the rows, as once, few or many counts, or as a class when the clone is expanded.

D gene | CDR3 length | clone size | J gene | V gene | CDR3 protein | CDR3 DNA
TRBD1 | 14 | - | TRBJ1-5 | TRBV18 | CASSLQGGVGPQHF | TGTGCCAGCTCACTACAGGGGGGTGTAGGGCCCCAGCATTTT
- | 14 | - | TRBJ1-5 | TRBV5-6 | CASGRGTDNQPQHF | TGTGCCAGCGGCCGCGGGACGGACAATCAGCCCCAGCATTTT
- | 15 | - | TRBJ1-5 | TRBV12-5 | CASGLRGYSNQPQHF | TGTGCTAGTGGTTTGCGGGGTTATAGCAATCAGCCCCAGCATTTT
TRBD2 | 14 | once | TRBJ2-7 | TRBV27 | CASSLAGVRYEQYF | TGTGCCAGCAGCTTAGCGGGAGTTAGGTACGAGCAGTACTTC
TRBD2 | 14 | - | TRBJ2-7 | TRBV11-1 | CASSLSGRSYEQYF | TGTGCCAGCAGCCTTAGCGGGAGGTCCTACGAGCAGTACTTC
TRBD2 | 16 | - | TRBJ2-5 | TRBV4-2 | CASSHGLAGSQETQYF | TGTGCCAGCAGCCATGGACTAGCGGGGTCCCAGGAGACCCAGTACTTC
TRBD2 | 14 | - | TRBJ2-7 | TRBV4-1 | CASSLSGGPNEQYF | TGCGCCAGCAGCCTTAGCGGGGGGCCGAACGAGCAGTACTTC
TRBD2 | 14 | - | TRBJ2-1 | TRBV29-1 | CSVDGLAGYNEQFF | TGCAGCGTTGATGGACTAGCGGGGTACAATGAGCAGTTCTTC
- | 14 | - | TRBJ1-1 | TRBV6-4 | CASSREFMNTEAFF | TGTGCCAGCAGTCGGGAGTTCATGAACACTGAAGCTTTCTTT
- | 14 | - | TRBJ1-5 | TRBV18 | CASSPSTDNQPQHF | TGTGCCAGCTCACCATCGACAGATAATCAGCCCCAGCATTTT
- | 16 | few | TRBJ1-1 | TRBV6-6 | CASTLRGISMNTEAFF | TGTGCCAGCACCCTACGGGGTATAAGCATGAACACTGAAGCTTTCTTT
- | 16 | - | TRBJ2-1 | TRBV18 | CASSLLWRDLPNEQFF | TGTGCCAGCTCACTACTTTGGCGGGACTTACCCAATGAGCAGTTCTTC
- | 14 | - | TRBJ2-5 | TRBV18 | CASSPFDGQETQYF | TGTGCCAGCTCACCATTCGACGGGCAAGAGACCCAGTACTTC
TRBD1 | 16 | - | TRBJ1-2 | TRBV7-8 | CASGDPGQGEIYGYTF | TGTGCCAGTGGTGACCCAGGACAGGGCGAAATCTATGGCTACACCTTC
- | 15 | - | TRBJ1-1 | TRBV14 | CASSQEVRRATEAFF | TGTGCCAGCAGCCAAGAAGTCCGCAGGGCCACTGAAGCTTTCTTT
TRBD1 | 13 | - | TRBJ1-6 | TRBV30 | CARGQGYNSPLHF | TGTGCCCGGGGACAGGGATATAATTCACCCCTCCACTTT
- | 12 | - | TRBJ1-5 | TRBV6-5 | CASNVINQPQHF | TGTGCCAGCAATGTAATAAATCAGCCCCAGCATTTT
TRBD2 | 19 | - | TRBJ2-2 | TRBV2 | CASRVRTSGGALTTGELFF | TGTGCCAGCAGGGTTAGGACTAGCGGGGGGGCCCTTACCACCGGGGAGCTGTTTTTT
TRBD1 | 19 | - | TRBJ1-6 | TRBV18 | CASSPTPGTVDSYNSPLHF | TGTGCCAGCTCACCAACCCCCGGGACAGTCGACTCCTATAATTCACCCCTCCACTTT
- | 12 | - | TRBJ2-3 | TRBV2 | CASSVSADTQYF | TGTGCCAGCAGTGTCTCGGCAGATACGCAGTATTTT
TRBD1 | 14 | - | TRBJ2-7 | TRBV13 | CASSSRDRSYEQYF | TGTGCCAGCAGCTCCCGGGACAGGTCCTACGAGCAGTACTTC
TRBD1 | 15 | - | TRBJ1-5 | TRBV5-5 | CASSWGQGGGQPQHF | TGTGCCAGCAGCTGGGGACAGGGGGGAGGTCAGCCCCAGCATTTT
TRBD2 | 15 | - | TRBJ2-7 | TRBV2 | CASSIGRGSSYEQYF | TGTGCCAGCAGCATCGGGCGGGGGAGCTCCTACGAGCAGTACTTC
TRBD1 | 16 | - | TRBJ2-2 | TRBV7-8 | CASSWDRVGNTGELFF | TGTGCCAGCAGCTGGGACAGGGTTGGGAACACCGGGGAGCTGTTTTTT
- | 14 | - | TRBJ1-2 | TRBV19 | CASRSSGEIYGYTF | TGTGCCAGTAGATCGTCGGGGGAAATCTATGGCTACACCTTC
- | 14 | - | TRBJ2-7 | TRBV5-6 | CASSSPGIPYEQYF | TGTGCCAGCAGCTCGCCCGGGATTCCCTACGAGCAGTACTTC
- | 16 | - | TRBJ1-3 | TRBV5-1 | CASSLSPGSSGNTIYF | TGCGCCAGCAGCTTGAGCCCCGGTTCCTCTGGAAACACCATATATTTT
TRBD2 | 17 | - | TRBJ2-6 | TRBV7-9 | CASSLGGKGSGANVLTF | TGTGCCAGCAGTCTCGGGGGGAAAGGTTCTGGGGCCAACGTCCTGACTTTC
- | 14 | - | TRBJ1-1 | TRBV7-2 | CASSLWGKIAEAFF | TGTGCCAGCAGCTTATGGGGCAAAATCGCTGAAGCTTTCTTT
- | 12 | - | TRBJ2-3 | TRBV19 | CASSTRTTTQYF | TGTGCCAGTAGTACCCGGACTACTACGCAGTATTTT
- | 13 | - | TRBJ1-2 | TRBV6-5 | CASSYLGGDGYTF | TGTGCCAGCAGTTACTTGGGGGGTGATGGCTACACCTTC
- | 17 | - | TRBJ1-5 | TRBV6-1 | CASSEALRGLGNQPQHF | TGTGCCAGCAGTGAAGCGCTTCGGGGACTGGGCAATCAGCCCCAGCATTTT
TRBD2 | 15 | once | TRBJ2-2 | TRBV5-4 | CASSPWTSGTGELFF | TGTGCCAGCAGCCCATGGACTAGCGGGACCGGGGAGCTGTTTTTT
- | 14 | - | TRBJ1-3 | TRBV19 | CASSSTFSGNTIYF | TGTGCCAGTAGTAGCACATTCTCTGGAAACACCATATATTTT
- | 15 | - | TRBJ2-1 | TRBV27 | CASSPREGGLLEQFF | TGTGCCAGCAGTCCCAGGGAGGGGGGGCTACTTGAGCAGTTCTTC
- | 14 | - | TRBJ2-7 | TRBV7-9 | CASSALPRNYEQYF | TGTGCCAGCAGCGCACTCCCCCGCAATTACGAGCAGTACTTC
TRBD1 | 18 | - | TRBJ1-5 | TRBV5-1 | CASSFNGDRTYSNQPQHF | TGCGCCAGCAGCTTTAACGGGGACAGAACATATAGCAATCAGCCCCAGCATTTT
TRBD1 | 12 | - | TRBJ1-2 | TRBV28 | CASSIQGVGYTF | TGTGCCAGCAGTATTCAGGGGGTCGGCTACACCTTC
TRBD1 | 14 | - | TRBJ1-2 | TRBV3-1/TRBV3-2 | CASSSGDRPLGYTF | TGTGCCAGCAGCTCCGGGGACAGGCCTTTGGGCTACACCTTC